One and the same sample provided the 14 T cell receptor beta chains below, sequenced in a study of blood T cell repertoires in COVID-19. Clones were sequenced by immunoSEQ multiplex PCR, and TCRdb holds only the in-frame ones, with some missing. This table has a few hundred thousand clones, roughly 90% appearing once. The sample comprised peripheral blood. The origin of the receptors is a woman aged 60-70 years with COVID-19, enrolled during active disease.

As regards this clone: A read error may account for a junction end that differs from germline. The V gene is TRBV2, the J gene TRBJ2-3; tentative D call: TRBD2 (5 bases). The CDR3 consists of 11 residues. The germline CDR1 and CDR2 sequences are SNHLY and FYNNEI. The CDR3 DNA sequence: TGTGCCCGCAGCACGGGGGATACGCAGTATTTT. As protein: CARSTGDTQYF.

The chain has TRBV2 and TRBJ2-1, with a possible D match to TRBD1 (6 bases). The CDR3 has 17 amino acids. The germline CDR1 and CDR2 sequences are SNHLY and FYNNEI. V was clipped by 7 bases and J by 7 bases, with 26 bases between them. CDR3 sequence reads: CASKTVGGGDSRNEQFF. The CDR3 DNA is TGTGCCAGCAAAACGGTAGGGGGTGGGGATTCACGGAATGAGCAGTTCTTC.

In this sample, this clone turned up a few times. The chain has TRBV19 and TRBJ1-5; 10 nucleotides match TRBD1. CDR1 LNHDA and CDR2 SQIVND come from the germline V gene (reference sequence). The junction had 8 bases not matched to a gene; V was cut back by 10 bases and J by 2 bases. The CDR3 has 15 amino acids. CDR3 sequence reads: CATGQGSGGNQPQHF. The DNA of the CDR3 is TGTGCCACGGGACAGGGGTCCGGGGGCAATCAGCCCCAGCATTTT.

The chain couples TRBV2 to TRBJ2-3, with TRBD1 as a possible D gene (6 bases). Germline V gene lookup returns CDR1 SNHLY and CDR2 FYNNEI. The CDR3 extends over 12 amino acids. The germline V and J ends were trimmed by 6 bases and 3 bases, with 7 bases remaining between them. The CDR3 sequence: CASRGATDTQYF. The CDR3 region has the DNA TGTGCCAGCAGGGGGGCGACAGATACGCAGTATTTT.

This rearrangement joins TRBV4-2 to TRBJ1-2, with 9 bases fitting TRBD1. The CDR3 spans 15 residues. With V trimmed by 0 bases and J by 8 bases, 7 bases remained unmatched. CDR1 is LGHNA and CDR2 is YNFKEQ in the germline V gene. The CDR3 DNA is TGTGCCAGCAGCCAAGACCGCCGGGACAGGGAAGGCTACACCTTC. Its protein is CASSQDRRDREGYTF.

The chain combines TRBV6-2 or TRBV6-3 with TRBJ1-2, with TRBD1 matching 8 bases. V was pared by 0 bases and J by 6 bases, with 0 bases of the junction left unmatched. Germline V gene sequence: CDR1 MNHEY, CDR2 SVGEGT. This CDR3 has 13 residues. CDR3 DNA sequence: TGTGCCAGCAGTTACTCGGACAGGGATGGCTACACCTTC. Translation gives CASSYSDRDGYTF.

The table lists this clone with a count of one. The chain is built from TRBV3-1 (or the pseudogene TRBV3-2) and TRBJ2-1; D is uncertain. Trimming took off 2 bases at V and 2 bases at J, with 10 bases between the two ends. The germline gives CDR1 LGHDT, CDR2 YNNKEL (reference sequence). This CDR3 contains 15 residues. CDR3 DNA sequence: TGTGCCAGCAGCCAAACCAAATGGCCCTACAATGAGCAGTTCTTC. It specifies CASSQTKWPYNEQFF.

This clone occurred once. The DNA for the CDR3 is TGTGCCAGCAGTTACCTAGACTCCGGGACAGGGCAATTTGTAGATACGCAGTATTTT. Its translation is CASSYLDSGTGQFVDTQYF. This rearrangement joins TRBV6-2 or TRBV6-3 to TRBJ2-3; 9 bases align to TRBD1. CDR3 length: 19 amino acids. J was trimmed by 5 bases and V by 2 bases; bases with no gene match: 17. In germline, CDR1 is MNHEY, CDR2 SVGEGT.

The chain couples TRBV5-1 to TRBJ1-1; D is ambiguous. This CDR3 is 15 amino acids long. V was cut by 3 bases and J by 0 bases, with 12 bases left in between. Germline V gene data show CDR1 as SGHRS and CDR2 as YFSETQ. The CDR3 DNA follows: TGCGCCAGCAGCTGGGGTTCGGGGTTGAACACTGAAGCTTTCTTT. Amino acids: CASSWGSGLNTEAFF.

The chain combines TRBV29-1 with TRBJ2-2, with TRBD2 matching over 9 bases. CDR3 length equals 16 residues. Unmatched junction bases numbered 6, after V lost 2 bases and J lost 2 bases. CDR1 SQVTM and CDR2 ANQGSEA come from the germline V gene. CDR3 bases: TGCAGCGTTGAACAGGCGGGGGGGCCCAACACCGGGGAGCTGTTTTTT. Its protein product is CSVEQAGGPNTGELFF.

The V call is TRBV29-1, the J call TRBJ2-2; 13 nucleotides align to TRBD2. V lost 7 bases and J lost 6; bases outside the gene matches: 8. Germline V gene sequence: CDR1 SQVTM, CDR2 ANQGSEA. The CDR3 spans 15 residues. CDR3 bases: TGCAGCGGAGGATACACTAGCGGGGGGGCCGGGGAGCTGTTTTTT. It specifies CSGGYTSGGAGELFF.

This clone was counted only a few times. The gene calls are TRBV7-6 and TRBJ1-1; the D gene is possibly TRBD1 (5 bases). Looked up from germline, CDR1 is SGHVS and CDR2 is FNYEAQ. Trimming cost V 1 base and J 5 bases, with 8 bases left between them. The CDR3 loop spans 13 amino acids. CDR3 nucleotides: TGTGCCAGCAGCTTAGAGGGGTGGACTGAAGCTTTCTTT. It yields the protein CASSLEGWTEAFF.

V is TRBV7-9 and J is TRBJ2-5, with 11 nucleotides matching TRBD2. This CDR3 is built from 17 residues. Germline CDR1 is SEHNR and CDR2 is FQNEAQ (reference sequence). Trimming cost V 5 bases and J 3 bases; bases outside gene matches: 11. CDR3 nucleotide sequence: TGTGCCAGCAGCGCGTCTCTAGCGGGGGGCCTCAAAGAGACCCAGTACTTC. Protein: CASSASLAGGLKETQYF.

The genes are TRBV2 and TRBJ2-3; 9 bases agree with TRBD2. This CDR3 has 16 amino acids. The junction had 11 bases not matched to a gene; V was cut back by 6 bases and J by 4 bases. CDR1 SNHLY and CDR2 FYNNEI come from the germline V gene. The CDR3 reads CASSGSRRGGPDTQYF. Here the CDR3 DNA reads TGTGCCAGCAGCGGCTCTCGGCGGGGGGGCCCAGATACGCAGTATTTT.